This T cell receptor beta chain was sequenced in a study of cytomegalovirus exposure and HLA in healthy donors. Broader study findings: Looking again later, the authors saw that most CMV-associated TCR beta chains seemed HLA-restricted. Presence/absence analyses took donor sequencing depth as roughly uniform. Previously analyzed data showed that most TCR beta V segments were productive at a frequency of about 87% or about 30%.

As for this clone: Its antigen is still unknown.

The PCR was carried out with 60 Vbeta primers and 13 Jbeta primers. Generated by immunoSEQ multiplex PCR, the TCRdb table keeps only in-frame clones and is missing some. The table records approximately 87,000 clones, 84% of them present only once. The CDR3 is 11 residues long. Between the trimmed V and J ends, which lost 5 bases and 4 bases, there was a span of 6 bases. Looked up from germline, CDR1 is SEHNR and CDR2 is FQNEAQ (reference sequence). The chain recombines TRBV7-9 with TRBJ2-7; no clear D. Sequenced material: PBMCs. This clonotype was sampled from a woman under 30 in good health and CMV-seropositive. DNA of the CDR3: TGTGCCAGCAGCCGTATATACGAGCAGTACTTC. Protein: CASSRIYEQYF.